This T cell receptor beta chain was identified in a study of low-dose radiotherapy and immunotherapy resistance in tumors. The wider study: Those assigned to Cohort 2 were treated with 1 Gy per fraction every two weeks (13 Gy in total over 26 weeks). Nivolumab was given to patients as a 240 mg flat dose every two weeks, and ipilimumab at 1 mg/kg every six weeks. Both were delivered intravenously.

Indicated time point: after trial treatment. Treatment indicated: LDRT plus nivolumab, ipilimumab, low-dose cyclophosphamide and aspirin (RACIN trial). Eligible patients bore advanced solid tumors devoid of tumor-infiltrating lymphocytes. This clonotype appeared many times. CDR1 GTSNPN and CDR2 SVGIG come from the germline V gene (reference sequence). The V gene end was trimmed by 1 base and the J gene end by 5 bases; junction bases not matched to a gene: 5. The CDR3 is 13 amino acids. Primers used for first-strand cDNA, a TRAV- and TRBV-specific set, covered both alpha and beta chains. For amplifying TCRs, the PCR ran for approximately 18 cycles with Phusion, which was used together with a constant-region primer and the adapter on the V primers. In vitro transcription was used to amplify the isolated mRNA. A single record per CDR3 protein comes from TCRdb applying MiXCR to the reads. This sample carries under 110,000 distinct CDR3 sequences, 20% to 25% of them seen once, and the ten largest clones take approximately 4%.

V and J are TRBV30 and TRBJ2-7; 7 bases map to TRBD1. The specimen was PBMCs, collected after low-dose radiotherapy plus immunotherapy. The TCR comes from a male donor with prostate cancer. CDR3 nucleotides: TGTGCCTGGAGTGGGGACAGTCGGAACGAGCAGTACTTC. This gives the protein CAWSGDSRNEQYF.